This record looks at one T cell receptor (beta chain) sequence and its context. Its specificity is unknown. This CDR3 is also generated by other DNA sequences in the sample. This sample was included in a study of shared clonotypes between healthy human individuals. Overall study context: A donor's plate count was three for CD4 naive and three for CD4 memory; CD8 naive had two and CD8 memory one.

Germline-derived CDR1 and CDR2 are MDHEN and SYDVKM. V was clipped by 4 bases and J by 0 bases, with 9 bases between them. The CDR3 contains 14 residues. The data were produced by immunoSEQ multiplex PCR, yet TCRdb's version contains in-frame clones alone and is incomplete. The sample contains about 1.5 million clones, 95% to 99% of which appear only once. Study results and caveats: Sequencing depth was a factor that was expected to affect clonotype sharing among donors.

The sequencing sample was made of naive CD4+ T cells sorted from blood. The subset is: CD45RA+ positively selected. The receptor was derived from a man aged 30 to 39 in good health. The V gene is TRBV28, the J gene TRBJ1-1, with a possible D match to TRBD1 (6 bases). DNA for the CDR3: TGTGCCAGCAGTTCAACAGGGTTGAACACTGAAGCTTTCTTT. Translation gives CASSSTGLNTEAFF.